This T cell receptor beta chain emerged from a study of graft-versus-host responses after intestinal transplantation. Method: immunoSEQ multiplex PCR; TCRdb's copy keeps in-frame clones and lacks some. This sample has 40,000 or so clones, with more than 80% found just once. The V end lost 0 bases, the J end lost 8 bases, and 10 bases lay between the germline ends. The V gene's germline CDR1 is LGHNT and CDR2 FRNRAP. This CDR3 spans 14 amino acids. This chain links TRBV12-5 with TRBJ1-4, with D uncertain. The source of this sequence is a human patient who received an intestinal transplant, so some T cells may come from the graft donor. Material: PBMCs, obtained approximately 700 days after intestinal transplantation. CDR3 amino acids: CASGLVGVGEKLFF. The CDR3 DNA reads as TGTGCTAGTGGTTTGGTAGGAGTAGGGGAAAAACTGTTTTTT.